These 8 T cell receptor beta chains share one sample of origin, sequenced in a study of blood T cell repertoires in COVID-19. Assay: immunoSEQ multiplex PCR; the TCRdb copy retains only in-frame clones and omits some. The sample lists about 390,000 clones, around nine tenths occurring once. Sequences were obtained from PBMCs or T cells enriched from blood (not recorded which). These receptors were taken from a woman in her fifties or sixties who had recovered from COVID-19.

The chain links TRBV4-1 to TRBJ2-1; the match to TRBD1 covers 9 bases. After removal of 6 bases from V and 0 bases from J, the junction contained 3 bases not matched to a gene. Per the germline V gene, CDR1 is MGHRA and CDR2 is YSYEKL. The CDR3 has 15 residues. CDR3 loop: CASRPTGGSYNEQFF. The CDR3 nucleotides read TGCGCCAGCAGACCGACAGGGGGCTCCTACAATGAGCAGTTCTTC.

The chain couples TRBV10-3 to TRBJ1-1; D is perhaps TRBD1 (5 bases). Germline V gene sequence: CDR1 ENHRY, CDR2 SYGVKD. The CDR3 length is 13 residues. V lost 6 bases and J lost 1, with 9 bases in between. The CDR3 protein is CAIRGTKNTEAFF. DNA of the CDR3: TGTGCCATCAGGGGGACTAAGAACACTGAAGCTTTCTTT.

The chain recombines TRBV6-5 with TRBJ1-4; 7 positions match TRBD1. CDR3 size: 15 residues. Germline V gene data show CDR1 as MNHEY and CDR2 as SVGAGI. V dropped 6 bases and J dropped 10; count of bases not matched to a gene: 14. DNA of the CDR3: TGTGCCAGCAGGCCCACAGGGACAGCGAAAGGAAAACTGTTTTTT. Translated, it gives CASRPTGTAKGKLFF.

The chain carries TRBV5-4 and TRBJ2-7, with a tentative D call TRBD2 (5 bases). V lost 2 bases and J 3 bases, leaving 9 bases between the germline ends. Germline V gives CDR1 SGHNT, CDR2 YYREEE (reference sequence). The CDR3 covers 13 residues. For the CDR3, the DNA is TGTGCCAGCAGCTTATGGGCGGGCTACGAGCAGTACTTC. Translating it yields CASSLWAGYEQYF.

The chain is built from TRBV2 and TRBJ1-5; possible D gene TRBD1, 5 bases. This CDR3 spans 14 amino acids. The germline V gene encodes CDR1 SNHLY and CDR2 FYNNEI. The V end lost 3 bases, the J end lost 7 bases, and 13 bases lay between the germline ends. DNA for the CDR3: TGTGCCAGCAGTGAGGTGGGGGGTGGCCAGCCCCAGCATTTT. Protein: CASSEVGGGQPQHF.

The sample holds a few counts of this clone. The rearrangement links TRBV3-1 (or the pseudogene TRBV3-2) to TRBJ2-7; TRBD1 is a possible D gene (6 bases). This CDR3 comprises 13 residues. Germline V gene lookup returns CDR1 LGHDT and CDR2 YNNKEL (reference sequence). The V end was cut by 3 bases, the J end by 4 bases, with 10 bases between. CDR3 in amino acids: CASSQGAGYEQYF. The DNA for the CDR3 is TGTGCCAGCAGCCAGGGGGCTGGATACGAGCAGTACTTC.

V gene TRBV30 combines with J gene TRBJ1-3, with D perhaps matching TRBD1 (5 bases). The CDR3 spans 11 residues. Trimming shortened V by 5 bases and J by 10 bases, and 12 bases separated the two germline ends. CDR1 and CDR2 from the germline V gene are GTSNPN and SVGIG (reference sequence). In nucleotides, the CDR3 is TGTGCCTGGGGCCAGGGTTTGACCATATATTTT. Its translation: CAWGQGLTIYF.

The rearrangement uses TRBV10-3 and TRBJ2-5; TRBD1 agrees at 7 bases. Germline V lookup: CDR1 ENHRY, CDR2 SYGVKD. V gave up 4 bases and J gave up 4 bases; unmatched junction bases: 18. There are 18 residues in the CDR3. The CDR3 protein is CAISAPMSIQGQTETQYF. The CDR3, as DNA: TGTGCCATCAGTGCTCCGATGTCAATACAGGGGCAGACAGAGACCCAGTACTTC.